There are a few counts of the clone carrying this TCR beta chain. These data originate in a study of control samples from healthy donors and cancer patients. The assay was immunoSEQ multiplex PCR, and TCRdb's table has in-frame clones only and misses some. This sample yields around 140,000 clones, of which 90% are seen a single time; around 2.5% belongs to the top ten. V lost 4 bases and J lost 0, with 4 bases in between. The CDR3 has 13 amino acids. CDR1 and CDR2 from the germline V gene are SGHTA and FQGNSA. The sequencing input was blood. This chain links TRBV7-2 with TRBJ1-5; no reliable D call. The receptor was derived from a man between 40 and 49 years old in good health. This CDR3 reads CASSSYSNQPQHF. CDR3 in DNA: TGTGCCAGCAGCTCGTATAGCAATCAGCCCCAGCATTTT. Together with reference TRBV7-2 and TRBJ1-5, the CDR3 gives the full variable domain: GAGVSQSPSNKVTEKGKDVELRCDPISGHTALYWYRQSLGQGLEFLIYFQGNSAPDKSGLPSDRFSAERTGGSVSTLTIQRTQQEDSAVYLCASSSYSNQPQHFGDGTRLSIL.